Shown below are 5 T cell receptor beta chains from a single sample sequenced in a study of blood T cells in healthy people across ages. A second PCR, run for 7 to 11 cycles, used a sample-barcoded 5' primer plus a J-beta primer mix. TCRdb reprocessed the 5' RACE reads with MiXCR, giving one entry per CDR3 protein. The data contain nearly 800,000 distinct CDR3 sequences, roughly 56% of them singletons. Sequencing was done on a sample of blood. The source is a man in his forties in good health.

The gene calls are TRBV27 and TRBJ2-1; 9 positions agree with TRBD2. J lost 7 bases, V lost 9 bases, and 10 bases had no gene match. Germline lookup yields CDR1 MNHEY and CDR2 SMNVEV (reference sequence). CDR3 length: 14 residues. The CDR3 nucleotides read TGTGCCAGTCAATTAGCGGGAGTAGAAAATGAGCAGTTCTTC. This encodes CASQLAGVENEQFF.

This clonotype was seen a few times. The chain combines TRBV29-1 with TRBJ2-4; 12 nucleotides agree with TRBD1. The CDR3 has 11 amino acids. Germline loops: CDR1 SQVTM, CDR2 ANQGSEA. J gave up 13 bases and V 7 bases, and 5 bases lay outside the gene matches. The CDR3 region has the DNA TGCAGCGCCGGGACAGGGGGCGGGCAGTACTTC. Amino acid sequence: CSAGTGGGQYF. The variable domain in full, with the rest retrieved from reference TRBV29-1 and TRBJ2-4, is SAVISQKPSRDICQRGTSLTIQCQVDSQVTMMFWYRQQPGQSLTLIATANQGSEATYESGFVIDKFPISRPNLTFSTLTVSNMSPEDSSIYLCSAGTGGGQYFGAGTRLSVL.

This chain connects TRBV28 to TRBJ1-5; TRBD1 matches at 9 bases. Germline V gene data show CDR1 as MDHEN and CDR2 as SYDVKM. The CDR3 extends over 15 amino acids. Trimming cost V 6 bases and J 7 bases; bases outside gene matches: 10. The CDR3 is CASRSGTGMVQPQHF. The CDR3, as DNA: TGTGCCAGCAGATCCGGGACAGGGATGGTACAGCCCCAGCATTTT.

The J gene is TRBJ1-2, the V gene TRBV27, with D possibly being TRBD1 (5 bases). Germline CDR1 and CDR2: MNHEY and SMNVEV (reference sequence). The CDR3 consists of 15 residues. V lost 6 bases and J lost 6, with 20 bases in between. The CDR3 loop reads CASSESRGLGNGYTF. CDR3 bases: TGTGCCAGCAGCGAGTCCCGGGGACTGGGCAATGGCTACACCTTC.

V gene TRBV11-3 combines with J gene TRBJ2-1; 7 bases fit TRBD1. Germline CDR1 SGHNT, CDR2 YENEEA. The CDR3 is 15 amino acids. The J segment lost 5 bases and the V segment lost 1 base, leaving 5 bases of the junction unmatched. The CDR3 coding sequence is TGTGCCAGCAGCTTAGCAGGGACAGACAACAATGAGCAGTTCTTC. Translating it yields CASSLAGTDNNEQFF.